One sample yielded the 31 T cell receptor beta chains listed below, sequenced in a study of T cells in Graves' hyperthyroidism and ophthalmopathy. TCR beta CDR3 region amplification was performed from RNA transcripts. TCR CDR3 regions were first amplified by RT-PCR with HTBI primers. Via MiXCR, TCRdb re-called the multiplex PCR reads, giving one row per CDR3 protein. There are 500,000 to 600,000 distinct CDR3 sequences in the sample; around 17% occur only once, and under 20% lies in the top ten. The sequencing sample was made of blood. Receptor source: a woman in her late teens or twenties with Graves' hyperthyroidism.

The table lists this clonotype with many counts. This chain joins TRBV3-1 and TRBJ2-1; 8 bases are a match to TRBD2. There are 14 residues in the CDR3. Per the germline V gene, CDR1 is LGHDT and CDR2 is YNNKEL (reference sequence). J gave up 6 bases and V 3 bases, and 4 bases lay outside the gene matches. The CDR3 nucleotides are TGTGCCAGCAGCCAGTCGGGAGGGAGCAATGAGCAGTTCTTC. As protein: CASSQSGGSNEQFF.

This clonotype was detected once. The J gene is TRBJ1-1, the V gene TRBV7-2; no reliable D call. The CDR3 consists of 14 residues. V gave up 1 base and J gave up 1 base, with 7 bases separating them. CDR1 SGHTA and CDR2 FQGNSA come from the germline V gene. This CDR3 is CASSLVAKNTEAFF. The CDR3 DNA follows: TGTGCCAGCAGCTTAGTAGCCAAGAACACTGAAGCTTTCTTT.

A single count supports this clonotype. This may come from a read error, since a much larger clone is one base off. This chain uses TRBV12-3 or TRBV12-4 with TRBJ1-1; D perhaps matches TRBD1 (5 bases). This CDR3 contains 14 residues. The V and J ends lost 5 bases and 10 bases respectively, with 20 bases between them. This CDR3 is CASSRGTVAGLAFF. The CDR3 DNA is TGTGCCAGCAGTCGGGGGACGGTGGCCGGTCTAGCTTTCTTT.

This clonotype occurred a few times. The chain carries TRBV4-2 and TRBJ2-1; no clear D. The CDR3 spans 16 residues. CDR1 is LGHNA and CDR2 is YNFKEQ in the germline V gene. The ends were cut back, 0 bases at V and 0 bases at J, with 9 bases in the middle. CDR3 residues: CASSQDGVSSYNEQFF. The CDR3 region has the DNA TGTGCCAGCAGCCAAGATGGGGTAAGCTCCTACAATGAGCAGTTCTTC.

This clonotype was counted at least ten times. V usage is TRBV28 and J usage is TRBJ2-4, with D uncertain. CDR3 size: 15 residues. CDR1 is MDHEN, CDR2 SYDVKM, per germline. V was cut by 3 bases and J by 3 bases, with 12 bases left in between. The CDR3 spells CASSFYGTYKNIQYF. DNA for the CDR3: TGTGCCAGCAGTTTTTACGGAACCTACAAAAACATTCAGTACTTC.

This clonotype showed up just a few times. Here the CDR3 DNA reads TGCGCCAGCAGCCAAGGTACAGGGACATACACAGATACGCAGTATTTT. Protein: CASSQGTGTYTDTQYF. The chain joins TRBV4-1 to TRBJ2-3; D may be TRBD1 (6 bases). The CDR3 covers 16 residues. Trimming cost V 1 base and J 2 bases, with 13 bases left between them. CDR1 and CDR2 (germline): MGHRA, YSYEKL.

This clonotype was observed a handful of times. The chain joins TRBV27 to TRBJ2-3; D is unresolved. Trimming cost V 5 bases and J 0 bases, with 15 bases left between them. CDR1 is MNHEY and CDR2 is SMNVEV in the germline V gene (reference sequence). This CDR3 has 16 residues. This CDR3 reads CASSAESAISTDTQYF. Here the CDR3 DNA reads TGTGCCAGCAGTGCGGAGTCCGCTATTAGCACAGATACGCAGTATTTT.

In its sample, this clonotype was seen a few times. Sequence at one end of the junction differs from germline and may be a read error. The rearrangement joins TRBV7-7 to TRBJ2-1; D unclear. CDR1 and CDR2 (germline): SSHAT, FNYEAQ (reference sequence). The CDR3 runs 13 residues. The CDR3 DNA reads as TGTGCTAGCAGCAAGGATCCGGGTGATGAGCAGTTCTTC. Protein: CASSKDPGDEQFF.

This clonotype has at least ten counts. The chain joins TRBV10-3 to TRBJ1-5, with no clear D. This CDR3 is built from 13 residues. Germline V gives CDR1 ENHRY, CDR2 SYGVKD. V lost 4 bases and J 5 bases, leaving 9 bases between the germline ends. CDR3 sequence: CAISGMEDQPQHF. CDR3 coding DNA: TGTGCCATCAGTGGTATGGAGGATCAGCCCCAGCATTTT.

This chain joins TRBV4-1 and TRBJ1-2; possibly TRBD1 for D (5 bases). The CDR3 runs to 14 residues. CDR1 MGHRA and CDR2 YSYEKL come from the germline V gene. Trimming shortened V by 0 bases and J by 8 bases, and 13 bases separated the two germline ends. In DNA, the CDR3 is TGCGCCAGCAGCCAAGATCACGGGGCGGGAGGCTACACCTTC. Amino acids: CASSQDHGAGGYTF.

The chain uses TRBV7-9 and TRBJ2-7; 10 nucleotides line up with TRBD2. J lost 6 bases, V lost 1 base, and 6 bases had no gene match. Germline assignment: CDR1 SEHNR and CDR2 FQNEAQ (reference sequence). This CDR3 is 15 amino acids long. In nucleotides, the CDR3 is TGTGCCAGCAGCTTAGGACTAGCGGGTCTATCCGAGCAGTACTTC. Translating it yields CASSLGLAGLSEQYF.

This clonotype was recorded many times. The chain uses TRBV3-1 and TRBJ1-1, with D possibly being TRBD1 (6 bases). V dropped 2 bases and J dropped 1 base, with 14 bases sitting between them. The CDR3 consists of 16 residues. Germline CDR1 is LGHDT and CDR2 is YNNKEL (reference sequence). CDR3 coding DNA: TGTGCCAGCAGCCAACGTGGCGACAGGAGGAACACTGAAGCTTTCTTT. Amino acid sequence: CASSQRGDRRNTEAFF.

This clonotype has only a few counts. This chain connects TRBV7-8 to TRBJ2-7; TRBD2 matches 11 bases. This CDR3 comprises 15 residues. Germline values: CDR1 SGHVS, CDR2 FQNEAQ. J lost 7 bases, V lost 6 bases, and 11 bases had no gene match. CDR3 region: CASRSLAGGPGEQYF. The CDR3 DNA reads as TGTGCCAGCAGATCATTAGCGGGAGGGCCGGGGGAGCAGTACTTC. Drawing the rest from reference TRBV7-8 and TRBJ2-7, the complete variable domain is GAGVSQSPRYKVAKRGQDVALRCDPISGHVSLFWYQQALGQGPEFLTYFQNEAQLDKSGLPSDRFFAERPEGSVSTLKIQRTQQEDSAVYLCASRSLAGGPGEQYFGPGTRLTVT.

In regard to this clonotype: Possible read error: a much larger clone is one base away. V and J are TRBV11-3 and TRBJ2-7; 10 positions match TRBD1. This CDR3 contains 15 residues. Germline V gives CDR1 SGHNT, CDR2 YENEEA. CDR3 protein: CASSSLTGGFDERYF. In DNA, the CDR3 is TGTGCCAGCAGCTCCCTGACAGGGGGCTTCGACGAGCGGTACTTC.

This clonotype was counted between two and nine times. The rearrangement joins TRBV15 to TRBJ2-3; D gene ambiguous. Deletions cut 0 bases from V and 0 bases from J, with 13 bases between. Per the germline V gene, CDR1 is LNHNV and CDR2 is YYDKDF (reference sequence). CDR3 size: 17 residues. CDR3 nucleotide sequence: TGTGCCACCAGCAGAGATCCAGGAGACACTAGCACAGATACGCAGTATTTT. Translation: CATSRDPGDTSTDTQYF.

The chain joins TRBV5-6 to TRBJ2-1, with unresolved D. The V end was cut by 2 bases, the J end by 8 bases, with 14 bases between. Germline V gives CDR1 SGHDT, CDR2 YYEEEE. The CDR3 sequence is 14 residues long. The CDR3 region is CASSFGSVNHEQFF. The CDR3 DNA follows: TGTGCCAGCAGCTTCGGTTCCGTGAACCATGAGCAGTTCTTC.

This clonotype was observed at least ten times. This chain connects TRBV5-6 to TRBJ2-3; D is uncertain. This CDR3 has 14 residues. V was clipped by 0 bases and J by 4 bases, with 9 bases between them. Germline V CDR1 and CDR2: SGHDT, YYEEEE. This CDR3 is CASSLVGNSDTQYF. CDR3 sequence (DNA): TGTGCCAGCAGCTTGGTTGGGAATTCAGATACGCAGTATTTT.

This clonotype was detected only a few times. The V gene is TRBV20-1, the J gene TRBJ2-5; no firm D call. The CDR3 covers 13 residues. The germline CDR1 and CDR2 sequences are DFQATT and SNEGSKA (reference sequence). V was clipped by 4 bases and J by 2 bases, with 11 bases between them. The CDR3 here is CSATDGKQETQYF. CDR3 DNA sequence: TGCAGTGCTACCGACGGAAAACAAGAGACCCAGTACTTC.

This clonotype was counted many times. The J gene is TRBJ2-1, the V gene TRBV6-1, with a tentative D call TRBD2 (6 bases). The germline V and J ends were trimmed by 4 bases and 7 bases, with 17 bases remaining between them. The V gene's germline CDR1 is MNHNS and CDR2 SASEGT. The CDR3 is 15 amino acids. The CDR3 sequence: CASSVRELIENEQFF. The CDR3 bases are TGTGCCAGCAGTGTACGGGAGTTGATAGAAAATGAGCAGTTCTTC.

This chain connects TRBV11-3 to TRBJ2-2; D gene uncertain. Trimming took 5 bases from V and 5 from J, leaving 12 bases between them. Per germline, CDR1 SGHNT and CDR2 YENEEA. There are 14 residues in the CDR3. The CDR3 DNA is TGTGCCAGCAGCCTGCGTGAGGCGACCGGGGAGCTGTTTTTT. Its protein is CASSLREATGELFF.

The CDR3 nucleotides read TGCAGTGCTAGAGATAATCCAGGCAATGAGCAGTTCTTC. It encodes CSARDNPGNEQFF. The chain joins TRBV20-1 to TRBJ2-1; D remains ambiguous. From germline, CDR1 is DFQATT and CDR2 SNEGSKA (reference sequence). The ends were cut back, 0 bases at V and 6 bases at J, with 9 bases in the middle. The CDR3 loop spans 13 amino acids.

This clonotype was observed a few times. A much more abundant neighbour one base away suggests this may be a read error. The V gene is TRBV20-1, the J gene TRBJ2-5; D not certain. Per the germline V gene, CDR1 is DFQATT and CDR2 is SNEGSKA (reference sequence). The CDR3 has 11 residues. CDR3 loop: CSAGPQETQHF. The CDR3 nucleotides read TGCAGTGCCGGACCTCAAGAGACCCAGCACTTC.

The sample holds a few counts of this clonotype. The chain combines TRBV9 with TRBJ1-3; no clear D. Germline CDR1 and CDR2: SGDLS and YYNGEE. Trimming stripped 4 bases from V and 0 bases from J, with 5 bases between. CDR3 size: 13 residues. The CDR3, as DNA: TGTGCCAGCAGCCGGACCTCTGGAAACACCATATATTTT. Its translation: CASSRTSGNTIYF.

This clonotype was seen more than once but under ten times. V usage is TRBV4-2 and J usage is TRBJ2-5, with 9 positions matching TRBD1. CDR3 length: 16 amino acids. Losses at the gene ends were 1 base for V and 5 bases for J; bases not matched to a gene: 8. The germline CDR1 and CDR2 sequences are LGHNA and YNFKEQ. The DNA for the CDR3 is TGTGCCAGCAGCCAAGCTTCCGGGACAGGGTTTGAGACCCAGTACTTC. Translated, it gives CASSQASGTGFETQYF.

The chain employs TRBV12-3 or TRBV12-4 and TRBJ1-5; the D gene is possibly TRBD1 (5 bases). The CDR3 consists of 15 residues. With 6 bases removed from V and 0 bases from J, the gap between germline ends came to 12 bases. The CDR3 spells CASSSRQHSNQPQHF. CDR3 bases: TGTGCCAGCAGCTCCCGACAGCATAGCAATCAGCCCCAGCATTTT.

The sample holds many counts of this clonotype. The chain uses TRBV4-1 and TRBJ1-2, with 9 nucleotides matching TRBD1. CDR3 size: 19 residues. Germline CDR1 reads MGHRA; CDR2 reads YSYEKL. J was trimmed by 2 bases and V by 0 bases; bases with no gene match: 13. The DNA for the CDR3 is TGCGCCAGCAGCCAAGATCAGGGGGACAGGGCGAATGCCAACTATGGCTACACCTTC. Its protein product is CASSQDQGDRANANYGYTF.

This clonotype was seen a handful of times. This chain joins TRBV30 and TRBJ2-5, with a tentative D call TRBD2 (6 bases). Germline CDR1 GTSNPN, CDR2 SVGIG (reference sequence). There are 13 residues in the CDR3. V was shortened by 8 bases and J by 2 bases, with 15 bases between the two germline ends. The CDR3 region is CARTGLLQETQYF. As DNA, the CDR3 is TGTGCCAGGACGGGACTCTTACAAGAGACCCAGTACTTC. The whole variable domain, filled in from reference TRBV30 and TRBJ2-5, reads SQTIHQWPATLVQPVGSPLSLECTVEGTSNPNLYWYRQAAGRGLQLLFYSVGIGQISSEVPQNLSASRPQDRQFILSSKKLLLSDSGFYLCARTGLLQETQYFGPGTRLLVL.

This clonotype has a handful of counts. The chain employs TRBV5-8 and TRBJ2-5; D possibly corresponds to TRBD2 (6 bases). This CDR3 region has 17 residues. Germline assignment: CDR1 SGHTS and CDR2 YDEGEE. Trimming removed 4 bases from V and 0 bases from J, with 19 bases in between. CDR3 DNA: TGTGCCAGCAGCACGGGGAGGTACAGCGTTTACCAAGAGACCCAGTACTTC. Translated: CASSTGRYSVYQETQYF.

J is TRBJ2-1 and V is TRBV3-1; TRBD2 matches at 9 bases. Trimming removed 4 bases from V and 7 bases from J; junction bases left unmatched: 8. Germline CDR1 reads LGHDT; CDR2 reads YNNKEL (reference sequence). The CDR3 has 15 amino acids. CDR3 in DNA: TGTGCCAGCAGCCGAGGTAGCGGGGGAGGTAATGAGCAGTTCTTC. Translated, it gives CASSRGSGGGNEQFF.

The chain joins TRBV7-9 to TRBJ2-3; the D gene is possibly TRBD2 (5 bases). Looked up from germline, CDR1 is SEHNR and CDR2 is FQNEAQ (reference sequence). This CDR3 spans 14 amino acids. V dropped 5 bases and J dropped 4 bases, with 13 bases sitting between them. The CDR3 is CASSHLGRADTQYF. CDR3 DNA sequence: TGTGCCAGCAGCCATCTGGGGAGAGCAGATACGCAGTATTTT.

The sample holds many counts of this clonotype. The CDR3 nucleotides read TGCAGTGCTAGACCCCGGGACTACAGCACAGATACGCAGTATTTT. Its protein product is CSARPRDYSTDTQYF. This chain joins TRBV20-1 and TRBJ2-3; TRBD2 matches 7 bases. CDR3 size: 15 residues. CDR1 and CDR2 (germline): DFQATT, SNEGSKA (reference sequence). V lost 2 bases and J lost 0; bases outside the gene matches: 5.